The T cell receptor beta chain under discussion was sequenced for a study of metastatic and nonmetastatic thyroid tumors. Study information: The study looked at repertoires side by side in blood and in tumor or nodule tissue from malignant and benign thyroid patients.

General observations from the study: It was reported that TCR beta diversity was significantly higher in malignant thyroid tumors than benign nodules, in blood and tumor.

With regard to this clone: The antigen is unknown.

Before thyroid surgery, none of the patients had received any treatment. TCRdb re-clonotyped the PCR reads via MiXCR. The data hold tens of thousands of clones, with more than 25% observed a single time. Specimen: blood. This receptor was identified in a male donor with papillary thyroid cancer or a benign thyroid nodule (not recorded which). Some clones in this sample may be carry-over from other donors' samples.

CDR3 sequence reads: CASSLQGNNEQFF. The CDR3, as DNA: TGTGCCAGCAGCTTACAGGGGAATAATGAGCAGTTCTTC. V is TRBV7-3 and J is TRBJ2-1; D is perhaps TRBD1 (6 bases). The CDR3 has 13 amino acids. The V end lost 2 bases, the J end lost 7 bases, and 9 bases lay between the germline ends. Germline lookup yields CDR1 SGHTA and CDR2 FQGTGA.